A selection of T cell receptor beta chains follows, all from one sample in a study of T-cell memory formation after mild COVID-19. TCRdb itself ran the 5' RACE reads through MiXCR, one entry per CDR3 protein. The data contain more than 300,000 distinct CDR3 sequences, roughly an eighth of them singletons. The specimen sequenced was PBMCs or a T cell subset sorted from them (not recorded which). These receptors all come from a man aged 18 to 30 who had mild COVID-19 (a few samples of this study predate the infection). Cell type and time point are not known. Both conserved end residues are trimmed from each CDR3.

cdr3_length	v_call	j_call	cdr3_aa
10	TRBV3-1	TRBJ2-7	ASSYGQGVTY
11	TRBV19	TRBJ2-5	ASSKGGQETQY
11	TRBV29-1	TRBJ1-2	SVGASASFGYT
15	TRBV4-3	TRBJ2-5	ASSQDHNSRAWETQY
12	TRBV2	TRBJ1-2	ASSEGARYYGYT
10	TRBV27	TRBJ2-7	ASSSQNREQY
10	TRBV7-6	TRBJ2-7	ASSGRGQEQY
15	TRBV7-6	TRBJ1-1	ASSSSRDRWRNTEAF
11	TRBV20-1	TRBJ1-2	SAPDRGLRSYT
12	TRBV7-3	TRBJ1-2	ASSPAGSGYGYT
11	TRBV6-2/TRBV6-3	TRBJ1-5	ASGFYSNQPQH
13	TRBV5-1	TRBJ2-3	ASSSYTGGTDTQY
13	TRBV9	TRBJ1-6	ASSRVQGGYSPLH